These T cell receptor beta chains were read from a single sample in a study of shared clonotypes between healthy human individuals. Using immunoSEQ multiplex PCR, the repertoire was profiled, and TCRdb retains in-frame clones only, with some absent. The table lists approximately 340,000 clones, roughly 70% of them singletons, with approximately 10% in the top ten. The sequencing sample was made of memory CD4+ T cells sorted from blood. These receptors all come from a man between 25 and 39 years old in good health. CDR3s include the opening cysteine and the closing phenylalanine or tryptophan. A D gene is named only where the DNA matches it firmly. Size is omitted from some rows. Given values are once, few, many or a class for expanded clones.

>TRBJ2-1|TRBD2|TRBV19|.
CASSKQLAGGYNEQFF
TGTGCCAGTAGTAAACAACTAGCGGGAGGGTACAATGAGCAGTTCTTC
>TRBJ2-1|TRBD2|TRBV6-6|once
CASSPGAGTSRFF
TGTGCCAGCAGCCCAGGAGCCGGGACTAGTAGGTTCTTC
>TRBJ2-7|.|TRBV11-2|.
CASSLSVDSYEQYF
TGTGCCAGCAGCTTATCGGTAGATTCTTACGAGCAGTACTTC
>TRBJ2-7|TRBD1|TRBV7-2|.
CASSLRDRGMGSYEQYF
TGTGCCAGCAGCTTAAGGGACAGGGGGATGGGTAGCTACGAGCAGTACTTC
>TRBJ1-5|TRBD1|TRBV19|.
CASSRSRDRESNQPQHF
TGTGCCAGTAGTAGGTCCCGGGACAGGGAGAGCAATCAGCCCCAGCATTTT
>TRBJ2-1|TRBD2|TRBV5-5|.
CASSFSLAGMHEQFF
TGTGCCAGCAGCTTCAGCCTAGCGGGAATGCATGAGCAGTTCTTC
>TRBJ2-1|.|TRBV11-1|few
CASSFSTGRANEQFF
TGTGCCAGCAGCTTCTCCACTGGACGGGCAAATGAGCAGTTCTTC
>TRBJ1-5|.|TRBV27|.
CASSLDGDQPQHF
TGTGCCAGCAGTTTGGACGGCGATCAGCCCCAGCATTTT
>TRBJ2-2|TRBD2|TRBV7-3|.
CASSITSGVHPGELFF
TGTGCCAGCAGCATAACTAGCGGGGTGCATCCAGGGGAGCTGTTTTTT
>TRBJ2-3|.|TRBV5-6|once
CASSPTSDTQYF
TGTGCCAGCAGCCCCACGAGTGATACGCAGTATTTT